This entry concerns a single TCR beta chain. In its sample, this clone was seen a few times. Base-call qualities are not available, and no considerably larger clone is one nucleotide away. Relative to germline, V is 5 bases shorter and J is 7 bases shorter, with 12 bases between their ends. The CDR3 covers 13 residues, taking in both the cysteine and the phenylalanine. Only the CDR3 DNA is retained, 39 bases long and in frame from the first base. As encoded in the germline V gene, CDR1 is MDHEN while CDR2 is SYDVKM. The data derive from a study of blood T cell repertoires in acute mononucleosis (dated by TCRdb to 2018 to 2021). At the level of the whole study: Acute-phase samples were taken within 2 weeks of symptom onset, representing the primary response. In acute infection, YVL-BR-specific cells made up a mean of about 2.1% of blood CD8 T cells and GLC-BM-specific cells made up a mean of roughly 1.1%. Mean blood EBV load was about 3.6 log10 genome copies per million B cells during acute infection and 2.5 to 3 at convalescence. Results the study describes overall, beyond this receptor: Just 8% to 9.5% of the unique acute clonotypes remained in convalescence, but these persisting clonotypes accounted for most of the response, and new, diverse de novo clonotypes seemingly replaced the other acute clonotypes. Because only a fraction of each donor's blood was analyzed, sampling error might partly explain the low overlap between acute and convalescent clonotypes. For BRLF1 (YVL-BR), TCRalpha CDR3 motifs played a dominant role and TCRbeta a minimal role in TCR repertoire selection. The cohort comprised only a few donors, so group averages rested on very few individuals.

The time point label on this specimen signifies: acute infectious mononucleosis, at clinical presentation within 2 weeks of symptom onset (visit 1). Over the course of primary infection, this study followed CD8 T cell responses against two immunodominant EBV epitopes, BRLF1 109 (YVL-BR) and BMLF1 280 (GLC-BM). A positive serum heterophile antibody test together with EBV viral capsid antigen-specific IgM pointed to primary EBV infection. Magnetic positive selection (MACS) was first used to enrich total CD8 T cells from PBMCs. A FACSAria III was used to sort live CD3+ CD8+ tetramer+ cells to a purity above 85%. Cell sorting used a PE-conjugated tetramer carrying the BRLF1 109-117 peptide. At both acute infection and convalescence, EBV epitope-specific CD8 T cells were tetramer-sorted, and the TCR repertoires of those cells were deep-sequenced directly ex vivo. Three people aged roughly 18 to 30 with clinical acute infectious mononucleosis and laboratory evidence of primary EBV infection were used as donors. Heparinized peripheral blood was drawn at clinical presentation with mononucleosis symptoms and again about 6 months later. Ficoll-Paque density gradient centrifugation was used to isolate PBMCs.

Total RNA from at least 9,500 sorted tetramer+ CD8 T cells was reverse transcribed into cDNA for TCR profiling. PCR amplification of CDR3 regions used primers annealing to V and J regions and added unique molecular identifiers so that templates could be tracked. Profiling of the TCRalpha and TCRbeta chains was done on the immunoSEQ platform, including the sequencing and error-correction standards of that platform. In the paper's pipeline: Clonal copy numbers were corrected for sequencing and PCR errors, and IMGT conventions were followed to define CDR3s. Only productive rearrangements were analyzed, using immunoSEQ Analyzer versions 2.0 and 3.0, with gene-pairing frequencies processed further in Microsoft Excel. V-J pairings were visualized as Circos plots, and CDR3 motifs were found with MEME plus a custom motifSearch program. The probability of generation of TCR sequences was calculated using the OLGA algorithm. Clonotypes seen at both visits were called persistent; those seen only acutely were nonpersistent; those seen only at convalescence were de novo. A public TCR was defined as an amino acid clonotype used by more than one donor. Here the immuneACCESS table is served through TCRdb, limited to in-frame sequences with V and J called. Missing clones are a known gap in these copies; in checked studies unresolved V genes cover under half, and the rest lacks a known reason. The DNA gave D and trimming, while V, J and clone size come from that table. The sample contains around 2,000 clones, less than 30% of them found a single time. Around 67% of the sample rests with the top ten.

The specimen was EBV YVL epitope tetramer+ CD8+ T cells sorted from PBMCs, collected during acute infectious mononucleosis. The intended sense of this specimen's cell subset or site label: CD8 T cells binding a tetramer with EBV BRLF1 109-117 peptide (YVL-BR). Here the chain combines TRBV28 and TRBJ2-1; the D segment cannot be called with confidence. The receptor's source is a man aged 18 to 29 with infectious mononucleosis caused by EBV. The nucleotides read TGTGCCAGCAGTGCCTTTTTGGATAATGAGCAGTTCTTC. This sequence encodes CASSAFLDNEQFF.